This TCR beta chain is from a study of blood T cell repertoires in COVID-19. The wider study: Collection of acute and convalescent COVID-19 samples took place in the United States, Italy and Spain.

CDR3 size: 13 residues. V lost 4 bases and J lost 8, with 14 bases in between. Per the germline V gene, CDR1 is MNHEY and CDR2 is SVGAGI. Authors' data handling: Amplification with reference gene primers provided the estimates of nucleated cell counts. Here immunoSEQ multiplex PCR was the method, and the copy in TCRdb shows in-frame clones only, minus some. V and J calls plus clone size are reproduced from that table; the DNA served to infer D and trimming. Found here are more than 65,000 clones, approximately 90% of them singletons; the top ten hold around 6.7%. The TCR comes from a woman in her forties or fifties with acute or convalescent COVID-19. The gene calls are TRBV6-5 and TRBJ1-2, with D unresolved. The sequencing sample was made of peripheral blood. The CDR3 region has the DNA TGTGCCAGCAGTTCCGACACCACGGCGGGCTACACCTTC. Amino acid sequence: CASSSDTTAGYTF.